These 5 T cell receptor beta chains originate from one sample sequenced in a study of tumor-infiltrating lymphocytes in primary liver carcinoma. Co-extraction of RNA and DNA was performed on roughly 20-33 mg of unsorted bulk tissue. Making TCR beta cDNA involved approximately 510 ng total RNA and a constant-region primer. Three nested multiplex PCR rounds, a slightly modified ARM-PCR method, built the TCR beta libraries. Both of the initial two PCR rounds ran for about 11 cycles and employed TRBV1-TRBV30 forward primers alongside a C-beta reverse primer. TCRdb fed the multiplex PCR reads into MiXCR, producing one record per CDR3 protein. The sample carries about 120,000 distinct CDR3 sequences, 55% to 70% recorded once. Sequences were obtained from tumor-adjacent normal liver tissue. Receptor source: a woman in her sixties with primary liver carcinoma and hepatitis B virus infection.

As concerns this clonotype: One end of the junction does not line up with germline, which may come from a read error. V gene TRBV11-2 combines with J gene TRBJ2-7; TRBD2 matches 8 bases. This CDR3 spans 18 amino acids. Germline values: CDR1 SGHAT, CDR2 FQNNGV. CDR3 residues: CASSLNWVSLAGPYEQYF. In nucleotides, the CDR3 is TGTGCCAGCAGTTTAAATTGGGTCAGTCTAGCGGGTCCCTACGAACAGTACTTC.

As concerns this clonotype: Sequence at one end of the junction differs from germline and may be a read error. The rearrangement joins TRBV6-6 to TRBJ2-5, with a possible D match to TRBD2 (6 bases). Germline loops: CDR1 MNHNY, CDR2 SVGAGI (reference sequence). The CDR3 runs to 15 residues. As DNA, the CDR3 is TGTGCCAGCAGAAGATCCACAGGAGGGCCAGAGGCCCAGTACTTC. This gives the protein CASRRSTGGPEAQYF.

V and J are TRBV11-3 and TRBJ2-7, with D possibly TRBD2 on 7 matching bases. CDR3 length: 15 residues. From germline, CDR1 is SGHNT and CDR2 YENEEA. V lost 5 bases to trimming and J lost 8 bases, with 22 bases between them. The CDR3 is CASSEPSGGLCKQYF. The CDR3 region has the DNA TGTGCCAGCAGCGAGCCCTCCGGGGGGCTCTGCAAGCAGTACTTC.

This clonotype is medium-sized in the sample. The chain combines TRBV11-2 with TRBJ2-1, with 13 bases that match TRBD2. V lost 5 bases, J lost 6 bases, and 7 bases stayed unmatched. This CDR3 spans 16 amino acids. The germline CDR1 and CDR2 sequences are SGHAT and FQNNGV. The CDR3, as DNA: TGTGCCAGCAGCCCCTTGACTAGCGGGAGGTCCAATGAGCAGTTCTTC. Amino acid sequence: CASSPLTSGRSNEQFF.

Details on this clonotype: A junction end diverges from the germline sequence, so it may reflect a read error. The J gene is TRBJ2-7, the V gene TRBV11-2; 7 bases agree with TRBD1. Germline V gene data show CDR1 as SGHAT and CDR2 as FQNNGV. The CDR3 length is 15 residues. The CDR3 DNA reads as TGTGCCAACAGCCCCCGACAGGGTCCCAACTACGAACAATACTTC. It is translated as CANSPRQGPNYEQYF.